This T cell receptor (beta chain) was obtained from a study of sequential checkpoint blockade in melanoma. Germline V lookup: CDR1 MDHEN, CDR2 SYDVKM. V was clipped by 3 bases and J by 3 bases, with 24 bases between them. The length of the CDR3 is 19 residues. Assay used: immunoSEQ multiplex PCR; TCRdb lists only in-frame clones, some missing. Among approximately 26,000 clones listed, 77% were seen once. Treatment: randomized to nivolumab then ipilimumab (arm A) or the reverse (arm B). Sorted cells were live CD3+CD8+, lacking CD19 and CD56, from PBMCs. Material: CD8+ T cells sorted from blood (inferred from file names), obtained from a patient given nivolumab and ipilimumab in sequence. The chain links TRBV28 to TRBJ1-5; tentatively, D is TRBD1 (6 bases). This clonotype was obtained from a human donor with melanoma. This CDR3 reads CASSFLGGRGQGINQPQHF. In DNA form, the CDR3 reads TGTGCCAGCAGTTTTCTAGGTGGCCGAGGGCAGGGGATCAATCAGCCCCAGCATTTT.